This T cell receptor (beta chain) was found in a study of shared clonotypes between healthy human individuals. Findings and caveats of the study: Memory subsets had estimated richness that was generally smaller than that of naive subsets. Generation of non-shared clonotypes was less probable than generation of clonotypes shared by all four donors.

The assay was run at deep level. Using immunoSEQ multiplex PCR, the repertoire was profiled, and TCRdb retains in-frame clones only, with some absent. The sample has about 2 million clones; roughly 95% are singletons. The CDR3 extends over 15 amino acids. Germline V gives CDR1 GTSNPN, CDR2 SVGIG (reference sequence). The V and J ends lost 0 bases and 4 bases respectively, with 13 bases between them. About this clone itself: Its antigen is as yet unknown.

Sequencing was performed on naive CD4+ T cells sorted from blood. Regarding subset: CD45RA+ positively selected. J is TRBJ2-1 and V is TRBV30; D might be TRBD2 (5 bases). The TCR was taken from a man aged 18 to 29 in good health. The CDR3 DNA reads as TGTGCCTGGAGTGTAGAGATTTCGGGGTACAATGAGCAGTTCTTC. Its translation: CAWSVEISGYNEQFF.